This TCR beta chain was documented in a study of T cell repertoires in cytomegalovirus infection. Whole-study context: TCR beta signatures that were public indicated CMV infection and matching HLA type.

Germline V CDR1 and CDR2: MDHEN, SYDVKM. J lost 9 bases, V lost 6 bases, and 7 bases had no gene match. The CDR3 extends over 14 amino acids. TCRdb called the reads again in MiXCR, with one record for every CDR3 protein. Among about 450,000 distinct CDR3 sequences listed, 25% to 40% were seen once. Sequences were obtained from PBMCs. V is TRBV28 and J is TRBJ1-6; 8 bases map to TRBD1. The source of this sequence is a human donor in good health (CMV status not recorded). Some clones in this sample may be carry-over from other donors' samples. CDR3 region: CASSPDRVASPLHF. CDR3 coding DNA: TGTGCCAGCAGCCCGGACAGGGTAGCTTCACCCCTCCACTTT.